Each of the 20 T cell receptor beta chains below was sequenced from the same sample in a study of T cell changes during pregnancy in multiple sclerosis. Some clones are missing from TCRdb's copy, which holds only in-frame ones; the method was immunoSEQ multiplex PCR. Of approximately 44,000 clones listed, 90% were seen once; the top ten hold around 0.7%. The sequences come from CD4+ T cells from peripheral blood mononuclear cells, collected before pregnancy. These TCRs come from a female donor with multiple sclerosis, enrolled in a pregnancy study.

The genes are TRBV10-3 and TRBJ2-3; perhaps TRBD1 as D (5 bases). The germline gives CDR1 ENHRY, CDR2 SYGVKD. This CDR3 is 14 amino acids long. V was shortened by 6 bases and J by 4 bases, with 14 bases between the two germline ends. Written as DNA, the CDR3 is TGTGCCATCAGCCAACAGGACATAGCAGATACGCAGTATTTT. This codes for CAISQQDIADTQYF.

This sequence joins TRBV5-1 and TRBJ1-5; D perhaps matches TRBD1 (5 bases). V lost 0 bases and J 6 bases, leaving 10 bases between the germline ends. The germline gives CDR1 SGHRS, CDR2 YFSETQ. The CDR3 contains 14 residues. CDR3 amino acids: CASSLERGSQPQHF. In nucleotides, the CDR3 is TGCGCCAGCAGCTTGGAAAGGGGCAGTCAGCCCCAGCATTTT.

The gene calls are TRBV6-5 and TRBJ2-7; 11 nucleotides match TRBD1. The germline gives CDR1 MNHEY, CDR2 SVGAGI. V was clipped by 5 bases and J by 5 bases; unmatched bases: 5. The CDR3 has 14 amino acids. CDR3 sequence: CASSPRTGGHEQYF. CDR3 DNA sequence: TGTGCCAGCAGTCCACGGACAGGGGGCCACGAGCAGTACTTC.

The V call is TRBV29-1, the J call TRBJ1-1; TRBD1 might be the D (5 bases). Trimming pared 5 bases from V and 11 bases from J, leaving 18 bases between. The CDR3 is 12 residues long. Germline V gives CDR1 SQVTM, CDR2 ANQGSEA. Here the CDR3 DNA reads TGCAGCGTTCCCTCCCCAGGCCGGGGGGCTTTCTTT. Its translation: CSVPSPGRGAFF.

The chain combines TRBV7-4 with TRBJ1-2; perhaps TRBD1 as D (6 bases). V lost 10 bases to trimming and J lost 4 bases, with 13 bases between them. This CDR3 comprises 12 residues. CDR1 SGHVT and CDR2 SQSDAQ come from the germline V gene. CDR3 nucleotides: TGTGCCACCACAGGGTGCTTCTATGGCTACACCTTC. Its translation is CATTGCFYGYTF.

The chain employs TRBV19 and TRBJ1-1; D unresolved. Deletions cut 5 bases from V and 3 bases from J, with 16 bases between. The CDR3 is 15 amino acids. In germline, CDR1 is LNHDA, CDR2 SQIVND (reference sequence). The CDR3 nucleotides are TGTGCCAGTAGTGACCGGCCGCGGGGAGACACTGAAGCTTTCTTT. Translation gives CASSDRPRGDTEAFF.

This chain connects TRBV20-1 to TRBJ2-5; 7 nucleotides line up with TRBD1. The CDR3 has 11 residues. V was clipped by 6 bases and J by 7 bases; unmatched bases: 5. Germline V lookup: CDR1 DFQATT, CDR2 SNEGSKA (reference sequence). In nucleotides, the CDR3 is TGCAGTGCCGGACAGGTGGTGACCCAGTACTTC. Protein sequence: CSAGQVVTQYF.

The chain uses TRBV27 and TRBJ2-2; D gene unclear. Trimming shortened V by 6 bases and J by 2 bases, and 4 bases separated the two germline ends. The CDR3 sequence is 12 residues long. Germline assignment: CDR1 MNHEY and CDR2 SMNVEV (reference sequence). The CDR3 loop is CASSRNTGELFF. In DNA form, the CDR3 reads TGTGCCAGCAGCCGTAACACCGGGGAGCTGTTTTTT.

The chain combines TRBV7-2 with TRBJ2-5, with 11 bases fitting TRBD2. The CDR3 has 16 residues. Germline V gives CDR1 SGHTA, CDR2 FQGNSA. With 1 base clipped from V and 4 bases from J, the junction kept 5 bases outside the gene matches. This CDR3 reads CASSLGVSGGGETQYF. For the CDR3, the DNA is TGTGCCAGCAGCTTAGGGGTTAGCGGGGGGGGAGAGACCCAGTACTTC. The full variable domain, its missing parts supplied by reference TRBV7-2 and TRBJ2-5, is GAGVSQSPSNKVTEKGKDVELRCDPISGHTALYWYRQSLGQGLEFLIYFQGNSAPDKSGLPSDRFSAERTGGSVSTLTIQRTQQEDSAVYLCASSLGVSGGGETQYFGPGTRLLVL.

The CDR3, as DNA: TGTGCCAGCAGTTTGTCAGGGGTCGAGCAGTACTTC. This codes for CASSLSGVEQYF. The chain carries TRBV2 and TRBJ2-7, with D possibly being TRBD1 (6 bases). V was trimmed by 5 bases and J by 6 bases, leaving 11 bases between them. The germline V gene has CDR1 SNHLY and CDR2 FYNNEI. The CDR3 contains 12 residues.

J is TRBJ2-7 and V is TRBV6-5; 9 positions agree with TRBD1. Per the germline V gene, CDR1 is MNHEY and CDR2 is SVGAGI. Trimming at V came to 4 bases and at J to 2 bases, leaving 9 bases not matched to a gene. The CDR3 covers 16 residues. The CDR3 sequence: CASSSFVTGGAYEQYF. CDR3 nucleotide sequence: TGTGCCAGCAGTTCGTTTGTGACAGGGGGAGCCTACGAGCAGTACTTC.

For the CDR3, the DNA is TGTGCCAGTAGTCTCCTGGACAGGATGAACACTGAAGCTTTCTTT. Residues: CASSLLDRMNTEAFF. This chain uses TRBV19 with TRBJ1-1, with TRBD1 matching over 7 bases. Trimming at V came to 5 bases and at J to 0 bases, leaving 6 bases not matched to a gene. CDR3 length equals 15 residues. Germline values: CDR1 LNHDA, CDR2 SQIVND (reference sequence).

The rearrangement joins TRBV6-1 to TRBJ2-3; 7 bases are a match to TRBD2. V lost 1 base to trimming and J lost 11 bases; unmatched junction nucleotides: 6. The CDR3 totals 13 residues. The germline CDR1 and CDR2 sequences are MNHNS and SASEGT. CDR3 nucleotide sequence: TGTGCCAGCAGTGAAGAGCGCGGGGGAAAGCAGTATTTT. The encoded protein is CASSEERGGKQYF.

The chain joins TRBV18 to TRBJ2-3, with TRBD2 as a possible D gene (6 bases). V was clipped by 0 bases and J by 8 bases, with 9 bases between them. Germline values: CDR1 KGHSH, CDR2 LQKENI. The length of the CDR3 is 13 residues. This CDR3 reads CASSPPSGVTQYF. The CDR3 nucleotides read TGTGCCAGCTCACCACCGTCGGGAGTTACGCAGTATTTT.

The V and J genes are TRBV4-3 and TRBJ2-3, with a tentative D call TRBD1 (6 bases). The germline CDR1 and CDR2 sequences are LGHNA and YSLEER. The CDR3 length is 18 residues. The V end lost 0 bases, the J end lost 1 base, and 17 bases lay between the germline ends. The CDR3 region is CASSQDWGQVSRTDTQYF. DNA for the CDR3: TGCGCCAGCAGCCAAGATTGGGGGCAAGTGAGCCGCACAGATACGCAGTATTTT.

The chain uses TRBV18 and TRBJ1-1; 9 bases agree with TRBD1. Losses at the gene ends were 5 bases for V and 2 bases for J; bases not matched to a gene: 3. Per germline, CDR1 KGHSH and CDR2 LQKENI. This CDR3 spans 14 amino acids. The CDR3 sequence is CASSSQGANTEAFF. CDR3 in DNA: TGTGCCAGCTCATCACAGGGGGCCAACACTGAAGCTTTCTTT.

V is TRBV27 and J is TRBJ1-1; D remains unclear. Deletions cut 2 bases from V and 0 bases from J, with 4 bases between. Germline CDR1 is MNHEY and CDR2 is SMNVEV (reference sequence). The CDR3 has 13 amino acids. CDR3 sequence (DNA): TGTGCCAGCAGTTTACAGGTGAACACTGAAGCTTTCTTT. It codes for CASSLQVNTEAFF.

CDR3 DNA sequence: TGTGCCAGCAGCGTAGGGACTAGCGGGGGGGCTATTGAGCAGTTCTTC. Amino acid sequence: CASSVGTSGGAIEQFF. The chain recombines TRBV9 with TRBJ2-1, with 15 bases that match TRBD2. This CDR3 has 16 amino acids. Trimming removed 0 bases from V and 9 bases from J; junction bases left unmatched: 4. CDR1 is SGDLS and CDR2 is YYNGEE in the germline V gene.

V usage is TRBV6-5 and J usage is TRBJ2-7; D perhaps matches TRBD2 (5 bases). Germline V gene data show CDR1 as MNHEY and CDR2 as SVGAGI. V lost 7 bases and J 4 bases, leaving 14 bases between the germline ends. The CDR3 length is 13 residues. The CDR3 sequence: CASKASSLYEQYF. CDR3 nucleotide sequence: TGTGCCAGCAAGGCTAGCAGCCTATACGAGCAGTACTTC.

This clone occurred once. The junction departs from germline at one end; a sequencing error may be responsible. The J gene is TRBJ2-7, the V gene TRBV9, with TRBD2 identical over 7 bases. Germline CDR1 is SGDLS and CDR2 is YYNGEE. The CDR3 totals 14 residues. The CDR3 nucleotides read TGTGCCGGCAGCCCCTGGACTAGTGTCACAGAGCAGTACTTC. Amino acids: CAGSPWTSVTEQYF.